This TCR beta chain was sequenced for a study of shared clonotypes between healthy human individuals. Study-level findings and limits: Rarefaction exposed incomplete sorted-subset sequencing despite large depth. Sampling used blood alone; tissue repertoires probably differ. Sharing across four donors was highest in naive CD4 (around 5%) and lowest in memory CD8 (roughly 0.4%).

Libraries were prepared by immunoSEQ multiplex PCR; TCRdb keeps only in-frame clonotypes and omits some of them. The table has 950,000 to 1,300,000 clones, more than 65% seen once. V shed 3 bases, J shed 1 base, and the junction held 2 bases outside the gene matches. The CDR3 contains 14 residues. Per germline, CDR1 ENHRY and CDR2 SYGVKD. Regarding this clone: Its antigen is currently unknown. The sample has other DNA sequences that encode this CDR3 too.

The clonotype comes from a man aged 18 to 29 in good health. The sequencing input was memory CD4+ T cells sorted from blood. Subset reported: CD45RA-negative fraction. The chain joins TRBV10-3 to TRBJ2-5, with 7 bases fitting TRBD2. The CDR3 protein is CAISDGGSQETQYF. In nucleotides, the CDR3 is TGTGCCATCAGTGACGGGGGGTCCCAAGAGACCCAGTACTTC.